This T cell receptor (beta chain) came from a study of shared clonotypes between healthy human individuals. Each replicate PCR on the sorted subsets used 150 to 200 ng DNA (approximately 33,000 T cell genomes). Repertoires were generated with immunoSEQ multiplex PCR, while TCRdb's copy carries only in-frame clones and drops some. Of around 600,000 clones listed, 97% are singletons. Trimming took off 0 bases at V and 2 bases at J, with 2 bases between the two ends. CDR3 size: 12 residues. Germline V gene data show CDR1 as SGHVS and CDR2 as FQNEAQ. Sequencing was carried out using naive CD4+ T cells sorted from blood. The sample's subset: CD45RA+ positively selected. The origin of this receptor is a woman aged 25 to 39 in good health. The chain joins TRBV7-8 to TRBJ2-7; D ambiguous. CDR3 loop: CASSLATYEQYF. Here the CDR3 DNA reads TGTGCCAGCAGCTTAGCGACCTACGAGCAGTACTTC.